Each of the 2 T cell receptor beta chains below was sequenced from the same sample in a study of blood T cell repertoires in COVID-19. Method: immunoSEQ multiplex PCR; TCRdb's copy keeps in-frame clones and lacks some. The sample lists 130,000 to 150,000 clones, roughly 80% occurring once. Sequenced material: peripheral blood. The source is a man aged 65-85 years who had recovered from COVID-19.

V usage is TRBV7-2 and J usage is TRBJ1-2; TRBD1 aligns across 7 bases. Germline CDR1 and CDR2: SGHTA and FQGNSA. CDR3 length: 14 residues. V trimming: 5 bases; J trimming: 3 bases; junction bases outside the gene matches: 6. The CDR3 reads CASSPRQGDYGYTF. The CDR3 coding sequence is TGTGCCAGCAGCCCGCGGCAGGGGGACTATGGCTACACCTTC. The whole variable domain, filled in from reference TRBV7-2 and TRBJ1-2, reads GAGVSQSPSNKVTEKGKDVELRCDPISGHTALYWYRQSLGQGLEFLIYFQGNSAPDKSGLPSDRFSAERTGGSVSTLTIQRTQQEDSAVYLCASSPRQGDYGYTFGSGTRLTVV.

This chain uses TRBV19 with TRBJ2-1, with 15 bases matching TRBD2. The germline V gene has CDR1 LNHDA and CDR2 SQIVND (reference sequence). The CDR3 loop spans 17 amino acids. V shed 5 bases and J 0 bases; nucleotides not matched to a gene: 2. CDR3 residues: CASSLGLAGGSYNEQFF. The CDR3 region has the DNA TGTGCCAGTAGTTTGGGACTAGCGGGAGGCTCCTACAATGAGCAGTTCTTC.